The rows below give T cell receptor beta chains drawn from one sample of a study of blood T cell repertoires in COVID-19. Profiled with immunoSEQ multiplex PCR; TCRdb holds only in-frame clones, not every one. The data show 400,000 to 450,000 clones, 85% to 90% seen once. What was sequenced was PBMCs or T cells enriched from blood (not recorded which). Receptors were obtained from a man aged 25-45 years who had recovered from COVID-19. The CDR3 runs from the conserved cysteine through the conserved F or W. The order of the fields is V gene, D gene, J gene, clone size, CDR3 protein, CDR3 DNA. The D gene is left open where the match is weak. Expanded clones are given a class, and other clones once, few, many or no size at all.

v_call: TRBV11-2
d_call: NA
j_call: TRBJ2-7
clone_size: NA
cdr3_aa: CASSPTIYGRGFYEQYF
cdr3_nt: TGTGCCAGCAGCCCTACCATTTACGGGCGGGGCTTCTACGAGCAGTACTTC

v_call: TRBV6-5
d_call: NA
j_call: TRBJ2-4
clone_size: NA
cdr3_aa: CASRSGLPKNIQYF
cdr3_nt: TGTGCCAGCAGATCGGGACTTCCCAAAAACATTCAGTACTTC

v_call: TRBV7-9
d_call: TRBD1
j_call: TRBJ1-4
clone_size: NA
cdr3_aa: CASSPTGTGGEKLFF
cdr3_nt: TGTGCCAGCAGCCCCACCGGGACAGGGGGAGAAAAACTGTTTTTT

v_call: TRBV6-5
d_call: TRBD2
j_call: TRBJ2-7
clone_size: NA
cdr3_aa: CASSFAGGSYEQYF
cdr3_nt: TGTGCCAGCAGTTTCGCGGGAGGGTCCTACGAGCAGTACTTC

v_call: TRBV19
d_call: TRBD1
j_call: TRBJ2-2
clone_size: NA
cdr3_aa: CASKALADRGPSTGELFF
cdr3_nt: TGTGCCAGTAAGGCCCTAGCGGACAGGGGACCGAGCACCGGGGAGCTGTTTTTT

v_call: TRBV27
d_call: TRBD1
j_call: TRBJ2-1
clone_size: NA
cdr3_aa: CASTLPGTGDNEQFF
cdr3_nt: TGTGCCAGCACTCTACCCGGGACAGGGGACAATGAGCAGTTCTTC

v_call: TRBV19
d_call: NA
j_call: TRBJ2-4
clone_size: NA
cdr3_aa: CASSIVVLAKNIQYF
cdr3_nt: TGTGCCAGTAGTATAGTAGTGCTAGCCAAAAACATTCAGTACTTC

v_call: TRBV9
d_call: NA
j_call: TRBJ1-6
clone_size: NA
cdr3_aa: CASSGGLVNSPLHF
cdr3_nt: TGTGCCAGCAGCGGCGGTCTGGTAAATTCACCCCTCCACTTT

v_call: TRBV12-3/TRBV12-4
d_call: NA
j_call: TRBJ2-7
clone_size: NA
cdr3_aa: CASRYTSYEQYF
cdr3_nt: TGTGCCAGCAGGTATACTTCCTACGAGCAGTACTTC

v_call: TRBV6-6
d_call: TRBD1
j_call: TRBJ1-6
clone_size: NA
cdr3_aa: CASRVGGAYNSPLHF
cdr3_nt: TGTGCCAGCAGAGTAGGGGGCGCCTATAATTCACCCCTCCACTTT

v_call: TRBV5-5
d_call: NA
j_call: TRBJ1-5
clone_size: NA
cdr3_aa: CASSIWSVSNQPQHF
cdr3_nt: TGTGCCAGCAGCATCTGGAGTGTGAGCAATCAGCCCCAGCATTTT

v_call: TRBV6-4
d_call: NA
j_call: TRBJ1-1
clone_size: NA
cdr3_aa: CASSKRRDTEAFF
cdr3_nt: TGTGCCAGCAGCAAGAGACGGGACACTGAAGCTTTCTTT

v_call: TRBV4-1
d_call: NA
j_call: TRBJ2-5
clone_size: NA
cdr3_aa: CASSQGRGWETQYF
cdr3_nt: TGCGCCAGCAGCCAAGGCCGAGGATGGGAGACCCAGTACTTC

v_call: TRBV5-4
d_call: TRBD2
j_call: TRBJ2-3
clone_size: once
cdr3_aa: CASRQAGGPKYAQYF
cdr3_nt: TGTGCCAGCAGGCAAGCGGGGGGTCCGAAATACGCGCAGTATTTT

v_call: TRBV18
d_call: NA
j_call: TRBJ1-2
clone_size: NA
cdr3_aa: CASSSQGLYGYTF
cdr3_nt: TGTGCCAGCTCATCCCAGGGTTTGTATGGCTACACCTTC

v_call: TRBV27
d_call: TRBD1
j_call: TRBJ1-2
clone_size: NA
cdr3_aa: CASRMGQTNYGYTF
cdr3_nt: TGTGCCAGCAGAATGGGACAGACTAACTATGGCTACACCTTC

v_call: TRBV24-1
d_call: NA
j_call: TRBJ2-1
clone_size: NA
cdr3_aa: CATSRMWAGFDEQFF
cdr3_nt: TGTGCCACCAGTCGGATGTGGGCCGGCTTCGATGAGCAGTTCTTC

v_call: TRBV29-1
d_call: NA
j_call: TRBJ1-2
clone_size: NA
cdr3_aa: CSVEAVTYGYTF
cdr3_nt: TGCAGCGTTGAAGCAGTTACCTATGGCTACACCTTC

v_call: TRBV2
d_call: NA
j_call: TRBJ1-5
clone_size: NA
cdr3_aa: CASSEAGAALDQPQHF
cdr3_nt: TGTGCCAGCAGTGAAGCAGGAGCAGCTCTTGATCAGCCCCAGCATTTT

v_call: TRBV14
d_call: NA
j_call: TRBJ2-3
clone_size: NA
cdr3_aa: CASSPTRTATGDTQYF
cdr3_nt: TGTGCCAGCAGTCCGACCCGGACCGCCACAGGGGATACGCAGTATTTT

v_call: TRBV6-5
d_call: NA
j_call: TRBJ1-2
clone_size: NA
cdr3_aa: CASSKDSSYGYTF
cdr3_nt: TGTGCCAGCAGCAAAGACAGCAGTTATGGCTACACCTTC

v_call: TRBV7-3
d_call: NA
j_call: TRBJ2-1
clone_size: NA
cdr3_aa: CASSYSDEQFF
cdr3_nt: TGTGCCAGCAGCTACTCGGATGAGCAGTTCTTC

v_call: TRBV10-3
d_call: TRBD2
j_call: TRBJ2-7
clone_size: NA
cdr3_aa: CAIKSERGTYEQYF
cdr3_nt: TGTGCCATCAAGAGCGAGCGGGGGACCTACGAGCAGTACTTC

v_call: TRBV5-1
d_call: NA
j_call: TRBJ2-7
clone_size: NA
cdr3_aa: CASSLNPSSPYEQYF
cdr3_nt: TGCGCCAGCAGCTTGAATCCTAGTTCCCCGTACGAGCAGTACTTC

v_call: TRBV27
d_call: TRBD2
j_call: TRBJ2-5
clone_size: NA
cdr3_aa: CASSLPGLAGGRETQYF
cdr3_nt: TGTGCCAGCAGTTTACCCGGACTAGCGGGAGGGCGGGAGACCCAGTACTTC

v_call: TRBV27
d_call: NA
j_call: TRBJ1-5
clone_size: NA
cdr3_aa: CASSPFGNQPQHF
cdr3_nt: TGTGCCAGCAGTCCTTTTGGCAATCAGCCCCAGCATTTT

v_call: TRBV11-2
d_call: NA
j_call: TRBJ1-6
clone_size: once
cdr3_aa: CASTPGGSSYNSPLHF
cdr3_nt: TGTGCCAGCACCCCCGGGGGGAGCTCCTATAATTCACCCCTCCACTTT

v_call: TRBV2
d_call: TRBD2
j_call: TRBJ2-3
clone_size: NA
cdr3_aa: CASYLGLAGPGRTDTQYF
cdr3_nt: TGTGCCAGCTACCTGGGACTAGCAGGCCCGGGCCGCACAGATACGCAGTATTTT

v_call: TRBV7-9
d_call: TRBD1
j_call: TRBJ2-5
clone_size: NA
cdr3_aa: CASSLTRDSDQETQYF
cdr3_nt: TGTGCCAGCAGCTTAACTCGGGACAGTGACCAAGAGACCCAGTACTTC

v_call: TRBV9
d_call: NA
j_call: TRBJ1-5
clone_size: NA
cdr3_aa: CASSPGLSSNQPQHF
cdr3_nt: TGTGCCAGCAGCCCCGGACTAAGCAGCAATCAGCCCCAGCATTTT

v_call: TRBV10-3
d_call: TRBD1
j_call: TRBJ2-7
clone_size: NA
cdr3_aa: CAISRDKGTADEQYF
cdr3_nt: TGTGCCATCAGTAGGGACAAAGGGACAGCCGACGAGCAGTACTTC

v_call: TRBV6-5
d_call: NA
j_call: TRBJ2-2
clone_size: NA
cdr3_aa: CASRSTGELFF
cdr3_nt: TGTGCCAGCAGATCAACCGGGGAGCTGTTTTTT

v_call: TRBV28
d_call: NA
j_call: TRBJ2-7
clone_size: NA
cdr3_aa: CASTYGTYYEQYF
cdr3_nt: TGTGCCAGCACCTACGGGACTTACTACGAGCAGTACTTC

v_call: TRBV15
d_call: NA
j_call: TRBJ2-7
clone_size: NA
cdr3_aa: CATSRDTGKDEQYF
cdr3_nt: TGTGCCACCAGCAGAGATACGGGGAAAGACGAGCAGTACTTC

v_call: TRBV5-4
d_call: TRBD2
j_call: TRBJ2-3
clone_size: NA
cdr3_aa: CASSFSPGLAGVRPDTQYF
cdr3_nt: TGTGCCAGCAGCTTCAGCCCGGGACTAGCGGGAGTCCGCCCAGATACGCAGTATTTT

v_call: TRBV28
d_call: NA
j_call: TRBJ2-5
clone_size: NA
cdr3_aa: CASSLGTGSGQETQYF
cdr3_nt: TGTGCCAGCAGTTTGGGGACCGGGAGCGGCCAAGAGACCCAGTACTTC

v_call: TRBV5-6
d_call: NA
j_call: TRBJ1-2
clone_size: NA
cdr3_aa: CASSPVTTGLLGYGYTF
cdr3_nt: TGTGCCAGCAGCCCCGTCACCACAGGGCTCCTGGGTTATGGCTACACCTTC

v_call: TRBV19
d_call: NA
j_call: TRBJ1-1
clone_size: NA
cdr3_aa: CAIRRRAELNTEAFF
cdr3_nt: TGTGCCATAAGACGTCGTGCGGAACTTAACACTGAAGCTTTCTTT

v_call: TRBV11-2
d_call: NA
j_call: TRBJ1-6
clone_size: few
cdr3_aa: CASSFILGQRNSPLHF
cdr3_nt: TGTGCCAGCAGCTTTATCCTCGGACAGAGGAATTCACCCCTCCACTTT

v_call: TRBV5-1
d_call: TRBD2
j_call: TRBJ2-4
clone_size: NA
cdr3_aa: CASSFRTGGITSKNIQYF
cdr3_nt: TGCGCCAGCAGCTTCCGGACGGGGGGAATCACTAGTAAAAACATTCAGTACTTC

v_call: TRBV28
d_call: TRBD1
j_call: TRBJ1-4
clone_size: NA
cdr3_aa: CASSSTGGAGEKLFF
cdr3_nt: TGTGCCAGCAGTTCGACAGGGGGCGCGGGTGAAAAACTGTTTTTT

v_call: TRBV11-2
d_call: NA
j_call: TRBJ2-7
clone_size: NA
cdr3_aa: CASGVGTALYEQYF
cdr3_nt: TGTGCCAGTGGAGTCGGCACGGCGCTCTACGAGCAGTACTTC

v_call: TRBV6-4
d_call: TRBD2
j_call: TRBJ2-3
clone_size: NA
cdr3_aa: CASSPSGDYTQYF
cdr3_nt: TGTGCCAGCAGCCCTAGCGGGGACTATACGCAGTATTTT

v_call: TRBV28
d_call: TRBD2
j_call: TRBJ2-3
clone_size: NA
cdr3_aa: CATQPWAGVLADTQYF
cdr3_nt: TGTGCCACCCAACCGTGGGCGGGAGTTTTGGCAGATACGCAGTATTTT

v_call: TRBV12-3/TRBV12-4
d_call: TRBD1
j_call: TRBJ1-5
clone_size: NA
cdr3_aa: CASNTGGWQPQHF
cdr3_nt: TGTGCCAGCAACACAGGGGGCTGGCAGCCCCAGCATTTT

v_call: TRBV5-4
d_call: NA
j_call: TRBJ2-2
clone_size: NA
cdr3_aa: CASRMGHTNTGELFF
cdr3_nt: TGTGCCAGCAGGATGGGACACACGAACACCGGGGAGCTGTTTTTT

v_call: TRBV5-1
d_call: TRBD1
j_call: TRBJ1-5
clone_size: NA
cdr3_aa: CASSDSQGGQPQHF
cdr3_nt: TGCGCCAGCAGCGATTCCCAGGGGGGACAGCCCCAGCATTTT

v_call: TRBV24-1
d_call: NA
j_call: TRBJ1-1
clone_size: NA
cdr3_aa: CATSQGAEAFF
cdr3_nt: TGTGCCACCAGTCAAGGGGCAGAAGCTTTCTTT